In its sample, the clone carrying this T cell receptor (beta chain) was seen a few times. Its target is not known. These data are taken from a study of shared clonotypes between healthy human individuals. Overall study findings and caveats: A reduction in generation probabilities was seen for non-shared clonotypes relative to those shared by all four donors. Large depth notwithstanding, sorted-subset sequencing proved incomplete by rarefaction. For naive CD4 cells, roughly 4.8% of clonotypes were shared across a few donors.

Repertoires were generated with immunoSEQ multiplex PCR, while TCRdb's copy carries only in-frame clones and drops some. Of approximately 2.5 million clones in the sample, 93% are singletons; the top ten hold about 0.34%. Sequences were obtained from naive CD4+ T cells from PBMCs. Described subset: CD45RA+ positively selected. The receptor was derived from a man aged 18 to 30 in good health. Some clones in this sample may be carry-over from other donors' samples.

The CDR3 is CASSSGTGLNTEAFF. The CDR3 bases are TGTGCCAGCAGCTCCGGGACAGGGTTGAACACTGAAGCTTTCTTT. V usage is TRBV7-3 and J usage is TRBJ1-1, with 9 nucleotides matching TRBD1. V was pared by 4 bases and J by 0 bases, with 3 bases of the junction left unmatched. The CDR3 has 15 residues. Germline CDR1 reads SGHTA; CDR2 reads FQGTGA.